Below, 10 T cell receptor beta chains from the same sample are listed, as sequenced in a study of CD8 T cells in Susac syndrome. Random-hexamer reverse transcription was applied to roughly 0.45 to 1 ug RNA. TCRdb called the immunoSEQ multiplex PCR reads again in MiXCR, with one record for every CDR3 protein. The sample lists hundreds of thousands of distinct CDR3 sequences, roughly 85% occurring once. Sequencing used CD8+ T cells from PBMCs. The source of these receptors is a human donor with multiple sclerosis.

J is TRBJ2-3 and V is TRBV7-6; D is possibly TRBD1 or TRBD2 (6 bases each). V lost 1 base, J lost 0 bases, and 11 bases lay in between. This CDR3 comprises 16 residues. Germline V gene data show CDR1 as SGHVS and CDR2 as FNYEAQ. CDR3 protein: CASSLVGGRSTDTQYF. In DNA, the CDR3 is TGTGCCAGCAGCTTAGTTGGGGGGCGAAGCACAGATACGCAGTATTTT.

The J gene is TRBJ1-1, the V gene TRBV15; no reliable D call. Trimming stripped 5 bases from V and 2 bases from J, with 9 bases between. This CDR3 is 13 amino acids long. Germline values: CDR1 LNHNV, CDR2 YYDKDF (reference sequence). The CDR3 protein is CATSERYNTEAFF. In DNA, the CDR3 is TGTGCCACCAGCGAGCGTTATAACACTGAAGCTTTCTTT.

This clonotype has just one count. The rearrangement uses TRBV28 and TRBJ2-7; D call uncertain. The CDR3 extends over 12 amino acids. V was clipped by 2 bases and J by 6 bases, with 8 bases between them. Germline V gene sequence: CDR1 MDHEN, CDR2 SYDVKM. In nucleotides, the CDR3 is TGTGCCAGCAGTTTAGTCCCCCCCGAGCAGTACTTC. This translates into CASSLVPPEQYF. The full variable domain, in which reference TRBV28 and TRBJ2-7 provide the parts outside the CDR3, is DVKVTQSSRYLVKRTGEKVFLECVQDMDHENMFWYRQDPGLGLRLIYFSYDVKMKEKGDIPEGYSVSREKKERFSLILESASTNQTSMYLCASSLVPPEQYFGPGTRLTVT.

The V call is TRBV28, the J call TRBJ2-5; a possible D gene is TRBD2 (5 bases). From germline, CDR1 is MDHEN and CDR2 SYDVKM. The CDR3 length is 12 residues. V was shortened by 5 bases and J by 7 bases, with 11 bases between the two germline ends. The CDR3 region is CASSPHGVTQYF. The DNA of the CDR3 is TGTGCCAGCAGTCCCCACGGGGTGACCCAGTACTTC.

The gene calls are TRBV5-4 and TRBJ2-3, with 14 bases matching TRBD2. This CDR3 comprises 17 residues. J lost 3 bases, V lost 2 bases, and 5 bases had no gene match. Germline CDR1 is SGHNT and CDR2 is YYREEE (reference sequence). The CDR3: CASSFQTSGGATDTQYF. The CDR3 region has the DNA TGTGCCAGCAGCTTCCAGACTAGCGGGGGGGCGACAGATACGCAGTATTTT.

The V call is TRBV20-1, the J call TRBJ1-2; 8 bases line up with TRBD1. The CDR3 consists of 17 residues. Germline V gene sequence: CDR1 DFQATT, CDR2 SNEGSKA (reference sequence). V shed 0 bases and J 3 bases; nucleotides not matched to a gene: 12. In DNA form, the CDR3 reads TGCAGTGCTAGAGATCCCCCCCGGGCAGGGGGCGACTATGGCTACACCTTC. This gives the protein CSARDPPRAGGDYGYTF.

This clonotype was observed a handful of times. The gene calls are TRBV20-1 and TRBJ2-7; 12 bases are shared with TRBD2. CDR1 and CDR2 from the germline V gene are DFQATT and SNEGSKA (reference sequence). J gave up 2 bases and V 0 bases, and 8 bases lay outside the gene matches. This CDR3 has 17 residues. The CDR3 coding sequence is TGCAGTGCTAGAGATCCCGGACTAGCGGGGCCCCCCTACGAGCAGTACTTC. Protein: CSARDPGLAGPPYEQYF.

The rearrangement links TRBV12-3 or TRBV12-4 to TRBJ2-2, with TRBD2 as a possible D gene (5 bases). The CDR3 spans 14 residues. Trimming cost V 4 bases and J 1 base, with 7 bases left between them. The CDR3 DNA follows: TGTGCCAGCAGTTCAGCGGTGAACACCGGGGAGCTGTTTTTT. Protein sequence: CASSSAVNTGELFF.

This sequence joins TRBV7-9 and TRBJ2-7; TRBD2 aligns across 13 bases. V was pared by 5 bases and J by 0 bases, with 10 bases of the junction left unmatched. Germline CDR1 reads SEHNR; CDR2 reads FQNEAQ (reference sequence). CDR3 length: 18 amino acids. The CDR3 DNA sequence: TGTGCCAGCAGCAAGAGGACTAGCGGGGGATCCTTCTCCTACGAGCAGTACTTC. Residues: CASSKRTSGGSFSYEQYF. Full variable domain (missing parts from reference TRBV7-9 and TRBJ2-7): DTGVSQNPRHKITKRGQNVTFRCDPISEHNRLYWYRQTLGQGPEFLTYFQNEAQLEKSRLLSDRFSAERPKGSFSTLEIQRTEQGDSAMYLCASSKRTSGGSFSYEQYFGPGTRLTVT.

V gene TRBV28 combines with J gene TRBJ2-1; 13 bases agree with TRBD2. This CDR3 is 16 amino acids long. In germline, CDR1 is MDHEN, CDR2 SYDVKM. With 6 bases clipped from V and 0 bases from J, the junction kept 2 bases outside the gene matches. The CDR3 region is CASRGLAGSSYNEQFF. Here the CDR3 DNA reads TGTGCCAGCAGGGGACTAGCGGGGAGCTCCTACAATGAGCAGTTCTTC.